These T cell receptor beta chains were read from a single sample in a study of blood T cell repertoires in COVID-19. This table comes from immunoSEQ multiplex PCR, and its TCRdb copy is limited to in-frame clones, with some not included. The sample records some 260,000 clones, 84% being singletons. The specimen sequenced was PBMCs or T cells enriched from blood (not recorded which). All receptors derive from a man under 40 with acute COVID-19. Each CDR3 is given with its conserved first and last residue. D genes are given only for firm matches. Expanded clones are given a class, and other clones once, few, many or no size at all.

V gene,J gene,clone size,D gene,CDR3 protein,CDR3 DNA
TRBV5-4,TRBJ1-1,-,-,CASSSRWLDTEAFF,TGTGCCAGCAGCTCCAGGTGGTTGGACACTGAAGCTTTCTTT
TRBV6-5,TRBJ1-2,-,-,CASSYARGRGGYTF,TGTGCCAGCAGTTACGCCAGGGGAAGGGGTGGCTACACCTTC
TRBV3-1/TRBV3-2,TRBJ1-1,-,-,CASSQGHTEAFF,TGTGCCAGCAGCCAAGGTCATACTGAAGCTTTCTTT
TRBV28,TRBJ2-2,-,-,CASGGAGSTGELFF,TGTGCCAGCGGGGGTGCGGGGTCGACCGGGGAGCTGTTTTTT
TRBV11-2,TRBJ1-1,-,-,CASSSRSGEAFF,TGTGCCAGCAGCTCTCGATCGGGTGAAGCTTTCTTT
TRBV19,TRBJ1-5,-,-,CASRDRDKNQPQHF,TGTGCCAGTAGGGACCGGGACAAAAATCAGCCCCAGCATTTT
TRBV7-8,TRBJ1-5,-,-,CASSLLVNQPQHF,TGTGCCAGCAGCTTACTAGTTAATCAGCCCCAGCATTTT
TRBV6-5,TRBJ2-5,-,-,CASIRGETQYF,TGTGCCAGCATACGGGGGGAGACCCAGTACTTC
TRBV6-5,TRBJ1-6,-,TRBD1,CASSLSAGGRTTPLHF,TGTGCCAGCAGTTTATCGGCAGGGGGCAGAACGACACCCCTCCACTTT
TRBV7-2,TRBJ1-5,-,TRBD1,CASSREDRGRQPQHF,TGTGCCAGCAGCCGGGAGGACAGGGGGCGTCAGCCCCAGCATTTT
TRBV24-1,TRBJ1-1,once,TRBD1,CATSDPGTGGLAFF,TGTGCCACCAGTGATCCCGGGACAGGGGGCTTAGCTTTCTTT
TRBV28,TRBJ1-1,-,-,CASSSMNTEAFF,TGTGCCAGCAGTTCCATGAACACTGAAGCTTTCTTT
TRBV7-2,TRBJ1-3,-,-,CASSLQGLSGNTIYF,TGTGCCAGCAGCCTACAGGGTCTCTCTGGAAACACCATATATTTT
TRBV28,TRBJ1-1,-,TRBD1,CASSLTGGDTEAFF,TGTGCCAGCAGTTTGACAGGGGGGGACACTGAAGCTTTCTTT
TRBV3-1/TRBV3-2,TRBJ1-3,-,TRBD1,CASSPFRTGSGNTIYF,TGTGCCAGCAGCCCATTCAGGACAGGCTCTGGAAACACCATATATTTT
TRBV2,TRBJ2-3,once,-,CASSDFLEGAQTDTQYF,TGTGCCAGCAGTGACTTTTTGGAGGGGGCGCAAACAGATACGCAGTATTTT
TRBV28,TRBJ2-5,-,TRBD2,CASSLVASGDETQYF,TGTGCCAGCAGTTTAGTGGCTAGCGGGGACGAGACCCAGTACTTC
TRBV24-1,TRBJ1-5,-,-,CATSDSRGGQPQHF,TGTGCCACCAGTGATTCCCGGGGGGGGCAGCCCCAGCATTTT
TRBV5-1,TRBJ2-2,-,-,CASSSRASYRANTGELFF,TGTGCCAGCAGCTCACGCGCGAGCTACCGCGCGAACACCGGGGAGCTGTTTTTT
TRBV28,TRBJ1-2,-,-,CASSPLAGYYGYTF,TGTGCCAGCAGTCCCCTCGCGGGCTACTATGGCTACACCTTC
TRBV18,TRBJ2-1,-,TRBD2,CASFFGAGGPGNEQFF,TGTGCCAGCTTCTTCGGAGCGGGGGGGCCGGGAAATGAGCAGTTCTTC
TRBV14,TRBJ1-1,-,-,CASSQVGGDSNTEAFF,TGTGCCAGCAGCCAAGTAGGAGGGGATTCAAACACTGAAGCTTTCTTT
TRBV23-1,TRBJ2-3,-,TRBD1,CASSPKTGGRTDTQYF,TGCGCCAGCAGTCCAAAAACAGGGGGACGCACAGATACGCAGTATTTT
TRBV19,TRBJ1-4,-,-,CASSRGSNEKLFF,TGTGCCAGTAGTAGAGGCTCTAATGAAAAACTGTTTTTT
TRBV7-9,TRBJ1-5,-,-,CASSLAGDLPQHF,TGTGCCAGCAGCTTAGCAGGGGATCTGCCCCAGCATTTT
TRBV7-3,TRBJ1-1,-,-,CASSSTDYTEAFF,TGTGCCAGCAGCTCAACCGACTACACTGAAGCTTTCTTT
TRBV11-3,TRBJ2-1,-,-,CASSLDLGGNNYNEQFF,TGTGCCAGCAGCTTAGATTTAGGCGGGAATAACTACAATGAGCAGTTCTTC
TRBV28,TRBJ1-5,-,TRBD1,CASNYRDRTNQPQHF,TGTGCCAGCAATTATCGGGACAGGACGAATCAGCCCCAGCATTTT
TRBV30,TRBJ1-3,-,TRBD1,CAWGGQGFSGNTIYF,TGTGCCTGGGGGGGACAGGGATTCTCTGGAAACACCATATATTTT
TRBV18,TRBJ2-5,-,-,CASSPVGAETQYF,TGTGCCAGCTCACCAGTGGGGGCGGAGACCCAGTACTTC
TRBV11-3,TRBJ2-1,-,TRBD1,CASSFGTDHNEQFF,TGTGCCAGCAGCTTCGGGACAGACCACAATGAGCAGTTCTTC
TRBV29-1,TRBJ2-2,-,TRBD2,CSVATSGGASGELFF,TGCAGCGTGGCAACTAGCGGGGGGGCCTCCGGGGAGCTGTTTTTT
TRBV28,TRBJ2-2,-,-,CASSLTGAGGTGELFF,TGTGCCAGCAGCCTCACGGGGGCAGGGGGTACCGGGGAGCTGTTTTTT
TRBV18,TRBJ1-5,-,TRBD1,CASSLDRDGSQPQHF,TGTGCCAGCTCACTAGACAGGGATGGGAGTCAGCCCCAGCATTTT
TRBV4-1,TRBJ2-2,-,TRBD2,CASSQDVAGVTGELFF,TGCGCCAGCAGCCAAGATGTAGCGGGGGTCACCGGGGAGCTGTTTTTT
TRBV11-3,TRBJ1-6,once,TRBD1,CASSRQGNSPLHF,TGTGCCAGCAGTCGACAGGGCAATTCACCCCTCCACTTT
TRBV29-1,TRBJ2-1,-,TRBD2,CSVETAGGMVNEQFF,TGCAGCGTTGAAACGGCGGGGGGAATGGTCAATGAGCAGTTCTTC
TRBV19,TRBJ1-5,-,TRBD1,CASSSKAGGTSNQPQHF,TGTGCCAGTAGTTCAAAAGCAGGGGGGACGAGCAATCAGCCCCAGCATTTT
TRBV12-3/TRBV12-4,TRBJ1-1,-,-,CASSLLGEAFF,TGTGCCAGCAGTCTTCTCGGTGAAGCTTTCTTT
TRBV4-3,TRBJ1-4,once,-,CASSQNLIGGEKLFF,TGCGCCAGCAGCCAAAACCTCATTGGGGGCGAAAAACTGTTTTTT
TRBV6-5,TRBJ1-2,-,TRBD1,CASRADRRNYGYTF,TGTGCCAGCAGGGCGGACAGGAGGAACTATGGCTACACCTTC
TRBV12-3/TRBV12-4,TRBJ1-4,-,-,CASSSDREKLFF,TGTGCCAGCAGTTCCGACAGAGAAAAACTGTTTTTT
TRBV10-3,TRBJ1-2,-,TRBD1,CAISEETGGDTF,TGTGCCATCAGTGAAGAGACAGGGGGCGACACCTTC
TRBV24-1,TRBJ2-2,-,-,CATSDPVGAGELFF,TGTGCCACCAGTGACCCGGTTGGAGCCGGGGAGCTGTTTTTT
TRBV9,TRBJ2-3,-,-,CASSVTASARTDTQYF,TGTGCCAGCAGCGTAACAGCTAGCGCCCGCACAGATACGCAGTATTTT
TRBV6-2/TRBV6-3,TRBJ2-1,many,TRBD2,CASSYSASGGEEQFF,TGTGCCAGCAGTTACTCCGCTAGCGGGGGAGAAGAGCAGTTCTTC
TRBV5-1,TRBJ2-1,-,TRBD2,CASSLVRTSVLLGNEQFF,TGCGCCAGCAGCTTGGTTAGGACTAGCGTCCTCCTCGGGAATGAGCAGTTCTTC
TRBV11-3,TRBJ2-1,-,-,CASSLELASGWSRDNEQFF,TGTGCCAGCAGCTTAGAATTGGCTTCGGGTTGGTCTCGCGACAATGAGCAGTTCTTC
TRBV6-5,TRBJ1-2,few,-,CASSPPTGGFGGYTF,TGTGCCAGCAGTCCCCCTACGGGGGGATTTGGTGGCTACACCTTC
TRBV5-1,TRBJ2-2,-,TRBD1,CASSPGTGNTGELFF,TGCGCCAGCAGCCCGGGGACAGGGAACACCGGGGAGCTGTTTTTT
TRBV9,TRBJ1-2,-,TRBD1,CASSVEWWDRGLVDDGYTF,TGTGCCAGCAGCGTAGAGTGGTGGGACAGGGGGCTGGTGGACGATGGCTACACCTTC
TRBV30,TRBJ2-1,-,-,CASNGLVTYNEQFF,TGTGCCTCGAACGGACTTGTAACCTACAATGAGCAGTTCTTC
TRBV13,TRBJ2-1,once,TRBD2,CASSFKGLAGGTYNEQFF,TGTGCCAGCAGCTTTAAGGGACTAGCGGGAGGGACTTACAATGAGCAGTTCTTC
TRBV11-3,TRBJ2-5,-,-,CASSTQRPGTQYF,TGTGCCAGCAGCACCCAGCGCCCCGGGACCCAGTACTTC
TRBV27,TRBJ2-3,-,TRBD1,CASSLWTGDTQYF,TGTGCCAGCAGTTTATGGACAGGGGATACGCAGTATTTT